This is a list of T cell receptor beta chains from one sample in a study of control samples from healthy donors and cancer patients. Profiling relied on immunoSEQ multiplex PCR, and the TCRdb table lists in-frame clones only, not all of them. The sample records about 150,000 clones, over 85% being singletons. Input material: blood. The receptor source for this set is a man in his fifties in good health. Both conserved end residues are part of each CDR3.

j_call,v_call,cdr3_length,cdr3_aa
TRBJ1-1,TRBV29-1,13,CSATPRPTTEAFF
TRBJ2-1,TRBV28,18,CASSLIFSRGTRSGEQFF
TRBJ2-3,TRBV3-1/TRBV3-2,16,CASSQWKSGEADTQYF
TRBJ2-1,TRBV4-2,16,CASSQELGVAYNEQFF
TRBJ1-1,TRBV29-1,14,CSVDTERRNTEAFF
TRBJ2-1,TRBV3-1/TRBV3-2,14,CASSQDTYYNEQFF
TRBJ2-3,TRBV7-9,15,CASSTAGGGTDTQYF
TRBJ2-3,TRBV9,12,CASSGSADTQYF
TRBJ2-3,TRBV5-4,13,CASSLAGADTQYF
TRBJ1-2,TRBV18,13,CASSPGTTGGYTF
TRBJ2-7,TRBV3-1/TRBV3-2,15,CASSQDLAGGYEQYF
TRBJ1-1,TRBV5-5,14,CASSFGDTNTEAFF
TRBJ2-5,TRBV28,16,CASSLRLAGSQETQYF
TRBJ1-2,TRBV11-2,13,CASSSDRNYGYTF
TRBJ2-7,TRBV19,16,CASSIIGQGLKSEQYF
TRBJ2-4,TRBV10-1,16,CASSEKPLLAKNIQYF
TRBJ1-4,TRBV5-1,13,CASARQGSEKLFF
TRBJ2-2,TRBV5-4,16,CASSRGGSTDTGELFF
TRBJ2-7,TRBV14,16,CASSRTGQGASYEQYF
TRBJ1-1,TRBV27,13,CASSWRGNTEAFF
TRBJ1-6,TRBV5-1,16,CASSLKLDSVDSPLHF
TRBJ1-2,TRBV19,13,CASSIRPEEGYTF
TRBJ1-5,TRBV10-3,17,CAISATGRRGEHQPQHF
TRBJ1-2,TRBV28,14,CASSRPWTPHGYTF
TRBJ2-5,TRBV6-6,12,CASELGGETQYF
TRBJ2-7,TRBV28,14,CASSNRDRFYEQYF
TRBJ1-3,TRBV9,17,CASSVGRPDLSGNTIYF
TRBJ1-6,TRBV6-5,15,CASSTTGYFNSPLHF
TRBJ2-1,TRBV15,20,CATSNPPGLAGVRSYNEQFF
TRBJ2-7,TRBV19,15,CASTSAASGRNEQYF
TRBJ2-3,TRBV6-5,11,CASDRLDTQYF
TRBJ1-6,TRBV7-9,14,CASSLEVKNSPLHF
TRBJ2-1,TRBV3-1/TRBV3-2,13,CASSPRDYNEQFF
TRBJ2-1,TRBV7-9,13,CASSWDVYNEQFF
TRBJ2-7,TRBV18,12,CASSPDSPEQYF
TRBJ2-1,TRBV3-1/TRBV3-2,16,CASSQDTLAGTHEQFF
TRBJ1-2,TRBV7-9,14,CASSLAGYGYGYTF
TRBJ2-1,TRBV6-5,15,CASSQTGDWVNEQFF
TRBJ2-7,TRBV28,15,CASSSPDRVNYEQYF
TRBJ1-5,TRBV15,16,CATSDTQLGRNQPQHF